This T cell receptor (beta chain) was documented in a study of blood T cell repertoires in COVID-19. Study-wide background: Sites in the United States, Italy and Spain provided acute and convalescent COVID-19 samples. Sources were T cells, B-cell-depleted T cells, or PBMCs; the material itself was cDNA or gDNA.

CDR3 length: 13 residues. Looked up from germline, CDR1 is LNHDA and CDR2 is SQIVND (reference sequence). V was trimmed by 6 bases and J by 5 bases, leaving 13 bases between them. During active infection, Seattle patients enrolled and were then monitored through disease. Sequenced by immunoSEQ multiplex PCR; TCRdb stores in-frame clones only, minus some. The sample holds some 360,000 clones, about 92% seen once. The sample taken for sequencing was peripheral blood. This chain uses TRBV19 with TRBJ2-5; no reliable D call. The receptor's source is a woman aged 60-75 years with COVID-19, enrolled during active disease. The CDR3 bases are TGTGCCAGTAGAGGAATAGCTTTGGAGACCCAGTACTTC. This encodes CASRGIALETQYF.